This is a list of T cell receptor beta chains from one sample in a study of cytomegalovirus exposure and HLA in healthy donors. Clones were sequenced by immunoSEQ multiplex PCR, and TCRdb holds only the in-frame ones, with some missing. This sample carries a few hundred thousand clones, approximately 86% of them seen once, and the ten largest clones take over 2.5%. Material: PBMCs. The receptors originated from a woman younger than 30 in good health and CMV-seronegative. The CDR3 runs from the conserved cysteine through the conserved F or W. The D gene is left open where the match is weak. Some rows mark clone size as missing; the rest say once, few, many or name a class of expanded clone.

clone size,V gene,D gene,J gene,CDR3 protein,CDR3 DNA
-,TRBV7-2,-,TRBJ1-5,CASSLASGPQHF,TGTGCCAGCAGCTTGGCCTCAGGGCCCCAGCATTTT
-,TRBV7-9,TRBD2,TRBJ2-5,CASSLAKRTRWRQETQYF,TGTGCCAGCAGCTTAGCCAAACGGACTAGGTGGAGGCAAGAGACCCAGTACTTC
-,TRBV27,TRBD2,TRBJ2-1,CASSSTSESSYNEQFF,TGTGCCAGCAGTTCTACTAGCGAGAGCTCCTACAATGAGCAGTTCTTC
-,TRBV7-6,-,TRBJ2-3,CASSLMRGSRTDTQYF,TGTGCCAGCAGCTTAATGAGAGGGAGCCGCACAGATACGCAGTATTTT
-,TRBV28,TRBD1,TRBJ2-7,CASRVPGQGVQQYF,TGTGCCAGCAGGGTTCCGGGACAGGGGGTTCAGCAGTACTTC
few,TRBV2,TRBD1,TRBJ1-1,CASSPGTGVAEAFF,TGTGCCAGCAGTCCCGGGACAGGGGTAGCTGAAGCTTTCTTT
-,TRBV27,-,TRBJ2-1,CASSLGLPHNEQFF,TGTGCCAGCAGTTTGGGACTGCCCCACAATGAGCAGTTCTTC
-,TRBV6-4,TRBD2,TRBJ2-2,CASSDSTGGTNTGELFF,TGTGCCAGCAGTGACTCGACGGGAGGAACGAACACCGGGGAGCTGTTTTTT
once,TRBV30,TRBD2,TRBJ2-5,CALIEAGGAETQYF,TGTGCCTTAATTGAAGCGGGAGGGGCGGAGACCCAGTACTTC
-,TRBV4-1,-,TRBJ2-4,CASSQAPLAKNIQYF,TGCGCCAGCAGCCAAGCCCCACTAGCCAAAAACATTCAGTACTTC
-,TRBV5-1,TRBD2,TRBJ2-3,CASSSTGGRSTDTQYF,TGCGCCAGCAGCTCTACTGGCGGGAGATCGACAGATACGCAGTATTTT
-,TRBV29-1,-,TRBJ2-3,CSTRREFTDTQYF,TGCAGCACCCGACGGGAGTTCACAGATACGCAGTATTTT
-,TRBV6-1,-,TRBJ2-7,CASEGHSEQYF,TGTGCCAGCGAGGGACATTCCGAGCAGTACTTC
-,TRBV25-1,TRBD1,TRBJ2-3,CASRPQGGSDTQYF,TGTGCCAGCAGACCACAGGGGGGTTCAGATACGCAGTATTTT
-,TRBV10-3,TRBD2,TRBJ2-1,CAISESAGVSYNEQFF,TGTGCCATCAGTGAGTCGGCGGGAGTGTCCTACAATGAGCAGTTCTTC
-,TRBV7-6,-,TRBJ2-3,CASSLEGVPDTQYF,TGTGCCAGCAGCTTAGAAGGGGTCCCAGATACGCAGTATTTT
once,TRBV6-5,-,TRBJ2-7,CASSYSMRTEYYEQYF,TGTGCCAGCAGTTACTCGATGAGGACAGAGTACTACGAGCAGTACTTC
-,TRBV7-3,TRBD1,TRBJ2-1,CASSLGQGAYNEQFF,TGTGCCAGCAGCTTAGGACAGGGGGCCTACAATGAGCAGTTCTTC
-,TRBV27,-,TRBJ2-3,CASSGLSPLDTQYF,TGTGCCAGCAGTGGACTTAGCCCGCTCGATACGCAGTATTTT
-,TRBV7-9,-,TRBJ2-7,CASSPPSFYEQYF,TGTGCCAGCAGCCCCCCCTCCTTCTACGAGCAGTACTTC
few,TRBV7-9,-,TRBJ2-7,CASSLVAGPYEQYF,TGTGCCAGCAGCTTAGTGGCGGGACCCTACGAGCAGTACTTC
-,TRBV15,-,TRBJ1-5,CATSRDRENQPQHF,TGTGCCACCAGCAGAGACAGGGAAAATCAGCCCCAGCATTTT
-,TRBV9,TRBD2,TRBJ2-1,CASSATSGGYNEQFF,TGTGCCAGCAGCGCAACTAGCGGGGGCTACAATGAGCAGTTCTTC
-,TRBV9,-,TRBJ2-3,CASSPRHNTGRSDTQYF,TGTGCCAGCAGCCCCCGACACAACACAGGCCGGTCAGATACGCAGTATTTT
few,TRBV14,TRBD1,TRBJ2-2,CASSPDRGRITGELFF,TGTGCCAGCAGCCCGGACAGGGGGCGTATCACCGGGGAGCTGTTTTTT
-,TRBV9,TRBD2,TRBJ2-3,CASSVDGTSGAQYF,TGTGCCAGCAGCGTAGACGGGACTAGCGGCGCGCAGTATTTT
-,TRBV7-2,-,TRBJ2-5,CASSLAGTDGETQYF,TGTGCCAGCAGCTTAGCCGGGACTGACGGAGAGACCCAGTACTTC
-,TRBV6-5,-,TRBJ1-1,CASSYSRGITEAFF,TGTGCCAGCAGTTACTCTCGGGGTATCACTGAAGCTTTCTTT
-,TRBV29-1,TRBD1,TRBJ1-1,CSVSEGAGTEAFF,TGCAGCGTTAGTGAGGGGGCGGGCACTGAAGCTTTCTTT
once,TRBV28,TRBD2,TRBJ2-4,CASSFLTAGDPGNIQYF,TGTGCCAGCAGTTTCCTCACGGCGGGAGATCCCGGAAACATTCAGTACTTC
-,TRBV28,-,TRBJ2-2,CASSLRGRRVGELFF,TGTGCCAGCAGTTTACGCGGGCGCCGTGTCGGGGAGCTGTTTTTT
-,TRBV28,-,TRBJ1-2,CASSLVSGLGGYTF,TGTGCCAGCAGTTTAGTGTCCGGGTTAGGAGGCTACACCTTC
-,TRBV4-1,TRBD1,TRBJ2-7,CASSQVGQGNEQYF,TGCGCCAGCAGCCAAGTGGGACAGGGAAACGAGCAGTACTTC
once,TRBV29-1,-,TRBJ1-2,CSAPTVYGYTF,TGCAGCGCTCCGACAGTCTATGGCTACACCTTC
-,TRBV15,-,TRBJ2-7,CATSRDFSFSSYEQYF,TGTGCCACCAGCAGAGATTTTAGTTTTAGCTCCTACGAGCAGTACTTC
-,TRBV10-3,-,TRBJ1-5,CASGTMKDRSNQPQHF,TGTGCCAGCGGGACTATGAAAGACCGGAGCAATCAGCCCCAGCATTTT
once,TRBV5-1,-,TRBJ1-1,CASSLEDSLYTEAFF,TGCGCCAGCAGCTTGGAGGACAGCCTTTACACTGAAGCTTTCTTT
-,TRBV4-3,TRBD2,TRBJ2-2,CASSQGKAGGLAGELFF,TGCGCCAGCAGCCAGGGTAAGGCGGGAGGGCTGGCCGGGGAGCTGTTTTTT
once,TRBV7-9,TRBD2,TRBJ2-7,CASSLGAGLVREQYF,TGTGCCAGCAGCTTAGGAGCAGGACTAGTACGCGAGCAGTACTTC